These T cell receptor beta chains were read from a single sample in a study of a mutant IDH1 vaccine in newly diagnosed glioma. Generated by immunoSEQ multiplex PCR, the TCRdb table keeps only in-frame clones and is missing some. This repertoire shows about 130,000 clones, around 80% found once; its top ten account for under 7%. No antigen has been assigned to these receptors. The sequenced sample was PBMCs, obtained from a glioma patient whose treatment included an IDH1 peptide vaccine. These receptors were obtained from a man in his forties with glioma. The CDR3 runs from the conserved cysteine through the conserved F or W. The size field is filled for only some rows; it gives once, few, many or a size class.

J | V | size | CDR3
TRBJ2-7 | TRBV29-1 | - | CSVVESYEQYF
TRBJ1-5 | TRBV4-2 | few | CASSPRSGTGFQPQHF
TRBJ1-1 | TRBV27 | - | CASAVEGAKNTEAFF
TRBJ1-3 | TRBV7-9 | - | CASSPTGDGNTIYF
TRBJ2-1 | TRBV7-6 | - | CASSAGPPTGRIESEQFF
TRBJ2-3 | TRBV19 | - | CATTLGASTDTQYF
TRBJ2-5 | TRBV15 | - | CATSRDQETQYF
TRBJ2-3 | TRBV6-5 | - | CASSYSGTAPTDTQYF
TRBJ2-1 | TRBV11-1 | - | CASSLVQGPYNEQFF
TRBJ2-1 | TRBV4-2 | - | CASSQEGLGHNEQFF